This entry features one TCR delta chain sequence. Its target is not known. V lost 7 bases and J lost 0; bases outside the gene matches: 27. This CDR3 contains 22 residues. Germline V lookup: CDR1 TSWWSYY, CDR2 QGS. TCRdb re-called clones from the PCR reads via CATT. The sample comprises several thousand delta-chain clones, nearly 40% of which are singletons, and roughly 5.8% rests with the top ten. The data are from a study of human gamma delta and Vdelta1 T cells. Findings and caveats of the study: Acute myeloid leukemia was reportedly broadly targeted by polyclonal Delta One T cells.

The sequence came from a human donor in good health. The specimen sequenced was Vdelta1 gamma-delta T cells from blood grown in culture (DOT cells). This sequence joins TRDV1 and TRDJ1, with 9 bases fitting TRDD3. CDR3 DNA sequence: TGTGCTCTTGTGGTATTTTCCCCCCATGGTCTTCCGTACTGGGGGAACACCGATAAACTCATCTTT. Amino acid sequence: CALVVFSPHGLPYWGNTDKLIF.